These 11 T cell receptor beta chains came from one sample sequenced in a study of cytomegalovirus exposure and HLA in healthy donors. Primers for the PCR totalled 60 Vbeta and 13 Jbeta. TCRdb keeps only in-frame clones here, not all; method: immunoSEQ multiplex PCR. The sample contains around 210,000 clones, 70% to 85% of which appear only once. The sequencing input was PBMCs. Receptors originate from a man aged 50-60 years in good health and CMV-seronegative.

The gene calls are TRBV9 and TRBJ2-3, with a weak D call TRBD2 (5 bases). V was clipped by 3 bases and J by 8 bases, with 7 bases between them. This CDR3 has 11 residues. From germline, CDR1 is SGDLS and CDR2 YYNGEE. The DNA for the CDR3 is TGTGCCAGCAGCGCCGGGGTTACGCAGTATTTT. Amino acids: CASSAGVTQYF. Supplemented by reference TRBV9 and TRBJ2-3, the full variable domain reads DSGVTQTPKHLITATGQRVTLRCSPRSGDLSVYWYQQSLDQGLQFLIQYYNGEERAKGNILERFSAQQFPDLHSELNLSSLELGDSALYFCASSAGVTQYFGPGTRLTVL.

The chain's CDR3 is CASSSRTSGLTDTQYF. The CDR3 DNA is TGTGCCAGCAGTTCCCGGACTAGCGGGCTTACAGATACGCAGTATTTT. The chain is built from TRBV6-5 and TRBJ2-3; 11 bases fit TRBD2. CDR3 length: 16 residues. Trimming took 4 bases from V and 3 from J; bases not matched to a gene: 6. The V gene's germline CDR1 is MNHEY and CDR2 SVGAGI.

V gene TRBV27 combines with J gene TRBJ2-3, with 10 bases that match TRBD2. Unmatched junction bases numbered 7, after V lost 6 bases and J lost 7 bases. Germline lookup yields CDR1 MNHEY and CDR2 SMNVEV (reference sequence). This CDR3 is 14 amino acids long. The CDR3 region is CASRTSGHQNTQYF. Here the CDR3 DNA reads TGTGCCAGCAGGACTAGCGGGCACCAAAATACGCAGTATTTT.

This clone has a handful of counts. The gene calls are TRBV30 and TRBJ2-2; TRBD1 matches at 7 bases. J lost 6 bases, V lost 7 bases, and 14 bases had no gene match. The germline V gene has CDR1 GTSNPN and CDR2 SVGIG (reference sequence). CDR3 length: 15 residues. DNA of the CDR3: TGTGCCTCCTATCCGCGACAGGGAATCCCCGGGGAGCTGTTTTTT. Its protein is CASYPRQGIPGELFF. Supplemented by reference TRBV30 and TRBJ2-2, the full variable domain reads SQTIHQWPATLVQPVGSPLSLECTVEGTSNPNLYWYRQAAGRGLQLLFYSVGIGQISSEVPQNLSASRPQDRQFILSSKKLLLSDSGFYLCASYPRQGIPGELFFGEGSRLTVL.

The J gene is TRBJ1-4, the V gene TRBV9; D not certain. The length of the CDR3 is 15 residues. Trimming cost V 0 bases and J 4 bases, with 10 bases left between them. Germline lookup yields CDR1 SGDLS and CDR2 YYNGEE. CDR3 amino acids: CASSVDSGDNEKLFF. The CDR3 region has the DNA TGTGCCAGCAGCGTAGATTCCGGAGATAATGAAAAACTGTTTTTT. Full variable domain (outside the CDR3, taken from reference TRBV9 and TRBJ1-4): DSGVTQTPKHLITATGQRVTLRCSPRSGDLSVYWYQQSLDQGLQFLIQYYNGEERAKGNILERFSAQQFPDLHSELNLSSLELGDSALYFCASSVDSGDNEKLFFGSGTQLSVL.

The chain joins TRBV9 to TRBJ2-3, with a possible D match to TRBD2 (5 bases). The CDR3 totals 15 residues. In germline, CDR1 is SGDLS, CDR2 YYNGEE. The V end lost 0 bases, the J end lost 3 bases, and 11 bases lay between the germline ends. CDR3 DNA: TGTGCCAGCAGCGTAGTAGGGTCGGGGACAGATACGCAGTATTTT. Amino acids: CASSVVGSGTDTQYF.

V is TRBV9 and J is TRBJ2-1, with D perhaps matching TRBD2 (5 bases). The CDR3 sequence is 16 residues long. Germline V gene lookup returns CDR1 SGDLS and CDR2 YYNGEE. V dropped 3 bases and J dropped 2 bases, with 15 bases sitting between them. CDR3 DNA sequence: TGTGCCAGCAGCGGCCATGCGCGAGGGACCTACAATGAGCAGTTCTTC. This sequence encodes CASSGHARGTYNEQFF.

The genes are TRBV29-1 and TRBJ2-3, with D possibly matching TRBD2 (6 bases). Germline-derived CDR1 and CDR2 are SQVTM and ANQGSEA. Trimming pared 7 bases from V and 0 bases from J, leaving 11 bases between. The CDR3 has 13 amino acids. The CDR3 DNA sequence: TGCAGCGCCGGAGGGGAGAGCACAGATACGCAGTATTTT. This translates into CSAGGESTDTQYF.

The rearrangement joins TRBV7-9 to TRBJ2-3; D is ambiguous. Trimming pared 9 bases from V and 0 bases from J, leaving 4 bases between. The CDR3 is made up of 11 amino acids. Per the germline V gene, CDR1 is SEHNR and CDR2 is FQNEAQ (reference sequence). This CDR3 is CASTSTDTQYF. DNA for the CDR3: TGTGCCAGTACTAGCACAGATACGCAGTATTTT.

A few counts support this clone. At one of its ends the junction is not consistent with the germline gene, which may arise from a read error. Other nucleotide sequences in the sample specify the same CDR3. The chain joins TRBV2 to TRBJ2-7, with 11 bases that match TRBD2. The CDR3 consists of 14 residues. The germline V gene has CDR1 SNHLY and CDR2 FYNNEI. CDR3: CASNLLAGDHEQYF. In DNA, the CDR3 is TGTGCTAGCAACTTACTAGCGGGAGATCACGAGCAGTACTTC.

CDR3 coding DNA: TGTGCCACCCAGGACAGGGGCGATCAGCCCCAGCATTTT. This codes for CATQDRGDQPQHF. This chain uses TRBV15 with TRBJ1-5; 9 bases are shared with TRBD1. This CDR3 has 13 amino acids. The J segment lost 5 bases and the V segment lost 8 bases, leaving 4 bases of the junction unmatched. Germline CDR1 is LNHNV and CDR2 is YYDKDF (reference sequence).